The 6 T cell receptor beta chains below come from one sample, sequenced in a study of cytomegalovirus exposure and HLA in healthy donors. PCR involved 60 Vbeta and 13 Jbeta primers. The table came from immunoSEQ multiplex PCR; TCRdb's copy has only in-frame clones and leaves some out. Seen here are about 120,000 clones, about 59% observed once, and the top ten hold nearly 9.5%. The specimen was PBMCs. The receptors here all came from a woman aged 40 to 50 in good health and CMV-seropositive.

The J gene is TRBJ2-3, the V gene TRBV18; D ambiguous. Germline V lookup: CDR1 KGHSH, CDR2 LQKENI. The CDR3 consists of 11 residues. Between the trimmed V and J ends, which lost 6 bases and 2 bases, there was a span of 3 bases. The CDR3 nucleotides read TGTGCCAGCTCCTCCACAGATACGCAGTATTTT. Protein: CASSSTDTQYF.

The sample holds a few counts of this clone. CDR3 region: CASSLVADRRVSGELFF. The CDR3, as DNA: TGCGCCAGCAGCTTGGTGGCGGACAGGCGTGTCTCCGGGGAGCTGTTTTTT. The V and J genes are TRBV5-1 and TRBJ2-2, with TRBD1 identical over 7 bases. J was trimmed by 6 bases and V by 0 bases; bases with no gene match: 11. Germline V lookup: CDR1 SGHRS, CDR2 YFSETQ. This CDR3 has 17 amino acids.

The J gene is TRBJ2-7, the V gene TRBV4-3; 8 nucleotides align to TRBD2. CDR1 is LGHNA, CDR2 YSLEER, per germline. V was clipped by 1 base and J by 4 bases; unmatched bases: 0. The CDR3 has 13 residues. CDR3 in amino acids: CASSQGLAYEQYF. As DNA, the CDR3 is TGCGCCAGCAGCCAAGGACTAGCGTACGAGCAGTACTTC.

The rearrangement joins TRBV9 to TRBJ1-1; 7 bases align to TRBD1. The CDR3 loop spans 12 amino acids. In germline, CDR1 is SGDLS, CDR2 YYNGEE. V lost 7 bases and J lost 8; bases outside the gene matches: 8. The CDR3 nucleotides read TGTGCCAGCGGGAGACAGGGAACAGAAGCTTTCTTT. Its translation: CASGRQGTEAFF.

This chain links TRBV10-1 with TRBJ1-1; D may be TRBD1 (5 bases). This CDR3 is built from 21 residues. Germline V gene data show CDR1 as WNHNN and CDR2 as SYGVQD (reference sequence). Trimming pared 6 bases from V and 5 bases from J, leaving 37 bases between. In DNA, the CDR3 is TGCGCCAGCAGCGTTGTGGAGGGCACCCTGCTCCCTCTAGACTGGGGGACTGAAGCTTTCTTT. It is translated as CASSVVEGTLLPLDWGTEAFF.

V is TRBV5-4 and J is TRBJ2-5; possible D gene TRBD2, 6 bases. CDR1 and CDR2 from the germline V gene are SGHNT and YYREEE (reference sequence). The V gene lost 3 bases and the J gene lost 3 bases, with 15 bases spanning the gap. The CDR3 consists of 15 residues. CDR3: CASSSLRAGKETQYF. The CDR3 DNA reads as TGTGCCAGCAGCTCCCTTAGGGCGGGAAAAGAGACCCAGTACTTC. Full variable domain (remainder filled in from reference TRBV5-4 and TRBJ2-5): ETGVTQSPTHLIKTRGQQVTLRCSSQSGHNTVSWYQQALGQGPQFIFQYYREEENGRGNFPPRFSGLQFPNYSSELNVNALELDDSALYLCASSSLRAGKETQYFGPGTRLLVL.